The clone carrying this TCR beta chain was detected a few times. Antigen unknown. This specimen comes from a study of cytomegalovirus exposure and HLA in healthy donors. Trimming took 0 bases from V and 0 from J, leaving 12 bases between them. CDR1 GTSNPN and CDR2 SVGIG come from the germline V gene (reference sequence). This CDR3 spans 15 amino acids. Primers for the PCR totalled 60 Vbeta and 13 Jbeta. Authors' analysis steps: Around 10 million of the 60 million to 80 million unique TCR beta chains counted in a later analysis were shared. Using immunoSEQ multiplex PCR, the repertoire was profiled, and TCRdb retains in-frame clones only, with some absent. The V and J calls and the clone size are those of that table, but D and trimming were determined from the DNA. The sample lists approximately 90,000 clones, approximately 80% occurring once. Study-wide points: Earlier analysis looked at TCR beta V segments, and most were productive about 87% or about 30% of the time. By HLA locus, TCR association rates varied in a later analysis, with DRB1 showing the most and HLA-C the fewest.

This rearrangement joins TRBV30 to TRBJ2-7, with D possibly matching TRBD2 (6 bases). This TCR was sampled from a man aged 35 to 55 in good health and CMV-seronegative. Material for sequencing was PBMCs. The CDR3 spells CAWSVLAGISYEQYF. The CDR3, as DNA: TGTGCCTGGAGTGTACTAGCCGGTATCTCCTACGAGCAGTACTTC.